This record looks at one TCR beta chain sequence and its context. Its specificity is not known. These data originate in a study of cytomegalovirus exposure and HLA in healthy donors. Study results and limitations: Rarity held for most TCR sequences, but there were some public TCRs that occurred in many donors.

This CDR3 has 13 amino acids. The V and J ends lost 0 bases and 1 base respectively, with 4 bases between them. From germline, CDR1 is SGDLS and CDR2 YYNGEE. This PCR relied on a set of 60 Vbeta primers and 13 Jbeta primers. Profiling relied on immunoSEQ multiplex PCR, and the TCRdb table lists in-frame clones only, not all of them. The sample includes approximately 150,000 clones, under 75% seen only once; the top ten take roughly 7%. Each donor was nominally healthy when sampled (though unrecorded immune exposures were likely). V usage is TRBV9 and J usage is TRBJ1-1; D gene unclear. The clonotype comes from a woman between 55 and 75 years old in good health and CMV-seropositive. Sequencing was performed on PBMCs. CDR3 DNA: TGTGCCAGCAGCGTAGGAGAGAACACTGAAGCTTTCTTT. Translating it yields CASSVGENTEAFF. Based on the CDR3 plus reference TRBV9 and TRBJ1-1, the full variable domain is DSGVTQTPKHLITATGQRVTLRCSPRSGDLSVYWYQQSLDQGLQFLIQYYNGEERAKGNILERFSAQQFPDLHSELNLSSLELGDSALYFCASSVGENTEAFFGQGTRLTVV.